The 15 T cell receptor beta chains listed next were all sequenced from one sample in a study of blood T cell repertoires in COVID-19. Using immunoSEQ multiplex PCR, the repertoire was profiled, and TCRdb retains in-frame clones only, with some absent. The sample shows over 150,000 clones, more than 80% of them seen only once. The sequenced sample consisted of peripheral blood. Source of these receptors: a man aged 50 to 60 with acute or convalescent COVID-19.

The rearrangement uses TRBV9 and TRBJ1-1; maybe TRBD1 (6 bases). The CDR3 has 12 amino acids. Trimming took 1 base from V and 6 from J, leaving 7 bases between them. Germline CDR1 SGDLS, CDR2 YYNGEE. The CDR3 DNA is TGTGCCAGCAGCGTACAGGGGTCTGAAGCTTTCTTT. Residues: CASSVQGSEAFF.

V gene TRBV10-3 combines with J gene TRBJ2-5; 9 bases agree with TRBD2. Germline CDR1 and CDR2: ENHRY and SYGVKD. The CDR3 runs 14 residues. V shed 8 bases and J 5 bases; nucleotides not matched to a gene: 9. Here the CDR3 reads CAISAGTSRETQYF. Written as DNA, the CDR3 is TGTGCCATCTCGGCGGGGACTAGCCGGGAGACCCAGTACTTC.

The chain employs TRBV2 and TRBJ1-1; no reliable D call. This CDR3 spans 13 amino acids. Germline V CDR1 and CDR2: SNHLY, FYNNEI. Trimming pared 0 bases from V and 3 bases from J, leaving 5 bases between. As DNA, the CDR3 is TGTGCCAGCAGTGAAGCGCGAGACACTGAAGCTTTCTTT. It specifies CASSEARDTEAFF.

This chain links TRBV6-5 with TRBJ2-2, with 9 bases fitting TRBD1. Germline lookup yields CDR1 MNHEY and CDR2 SVGAGI. The J segment lost 5 bases and the V segment lost 7 bases, leaving 8 bases of the junction unmatched. The CDR3 has 15 residues. As DNA, the CDR3 is TGTGCCAGCACCGAGCCGGGACAGGGAACCGGGGAGCTGTTTTTT. Its protein product is CASTEPGQGTGELFF.

This chain joins TRBV7-6 and TRBJ2-2; D may be TRBD2 (7 bases). The length of the CDR3 is 16 residues. From germline, CDR1 is SGHVS and CDR2 FNYEAQ. Trimming left V 1 base short and J 6 bases short, with 15 bases between. The CDR3 reads CASSLEGRGASGELFF. The CDR3 DNA reads TGTGCCAGCAGCTTAGAAGGGAGGGGGGCCTCCGGGGAGCTGTTTTTT.

This chain links TRBV5-1 with TRBJ1-4, with 8 bases that match TRBD1. Per the germline V gene, CDR1 is SGHRS and CDR2 is YFSETQ. J gave up 0 bases and V 2 bases, and 6 bases lay outside the gene matches. This CDR3 comprises 17 residues. CDR3 in DNA: TGCGCCAGCAGCTTACATGGACAGGGAGCAACTAATGAAAAACTGTTTTTT. It encodes CASSLHGQGATNEKLFF.

The chain joins TRBV9 to TRBJ1-6; a weak D match, TRBD1 (5 bases). This CDR3 is built from 18 residues. Germline V gene data show CDR1 as SGDLS and CDR2 as YYNGEE. Trimming removed 0 bases from V and 3 bases from J, with 16 bases in between. The CDR3, as DNA: TGTGCCAGCAGCGTAGGGCAGGGAGGTACGGGCTATAATTCACCCCTCCACTTT. Encoded protein: CASSVGQGGTGYNSPLHF.

V gene TRBV27 combines with J gene TRBJ1-5; TRBD1 matches 7 bases. Germline V gives CDR1 MNHEY, CDR2 SMNVEV (reference sequence). The CDR3 is made up of 14 amino acids. V lost 5 bases and J lost 6; bases outside the gene matches: 7. The CDR3 nucleotides are TGTGCCAGCAGTGCCTACAGGGGTACTCAGCCCCAGCATTTT. Residues: CASSAYRGTQPQHF.

The chain employs TRBV7-3 and TRBJ2-1; the match to TRBD2 covers 9 bases. The CDR3 is 16 residues long. The V segment lost 5 bases and the J segment 6 bases; nucleotides outside the gene matches: 11. The germline gives CDR1 SGHTA, CDR2 FQGTGA. The CDR3 is CASSPPGTSKGNEQFF. In DNA, the CDR3 is TGTGCCAGCAGCCCCCCCGGGACTAGCAAGGGCAATGAGCAGTTCTTC.

The chain recombines TRBV14 with TRBJ2-5; D is possibly TRBD2 (5 bases). Germline CDR1 SGHDN, CDR2 FVKESK. This CDR3 is built from 16 residues. The germline V and J ends were trimmed by 3 bases and 0 bases, with 14 bases remaining between them. The CDR3 is CASSHLGSPHQETQYF. The CDR3, as DNA: TGTGCCAGCAGCCACCTAGGGAGCCCCCACCAAGAGACCCAGTACTTC.

The chain is built from TRBV14 and TRBJ2-7; D is ambiguous. CDR1 and CDR2 from the germline V gene are SGHDN and FVKESK. Trimming shortened V by 1 base and J by 5 bases, and 15 bases separated the two germline ends. The CDR3 contains 15 residues. CDR3 in DNA: TGTGCCAGCAGCCAAGGTACAGTCCCTTTCGACGAGCAGTACTTC. Encoded protein: CASSQGTVPFDEQYF.

This chain uses TRBV6-5 with TRBJ1-2; 7 nucleotides line up with TRBD1. V lost 6 bases to trimming and J lost 2 bases; unmatched junction nucleotides: 9. Germline CDR1 is MNHEY and CDR2 is SVGAGI. The CDR3 length is 15 residues. The DNA of the CDR3 is TGTGCCAGCAGGCCTCAGGGGGGTTTGAACTATGGCTACACCTTC. This gives the protein CASRPQGGLNYGYTF.

The chain links TRBV19 to TRBJ2-5, with 11 positions matching TRBD2. J was trimmed by 5 bases and V by 5 bases; bases with no gene match: 10. This CDR3 is built from 16 residues. Looked up from germline, CDR1 is LNHDA and CDR2 is SQIVND (reference sequence). The CDR3 region is CASSVTSGGFGETQYF. CDR3 DNA sequence: TGTGCCAGTAGTGTAACTAGCGGGGGATTTGGGGAGACCCAGTACTTC.

The CDR3 here is CASSVEGGENQPQHF. The CDR3 bases are TGTGCCAGCAGCGTGGAAGGGGGAGAGAATCAGCCCCAGCATTTT. The chain employs TRBV9 and TRBJ1-5; TRBD1 is a possible D gene (6 bases). Germline-derived CDR1 and CDR2 are SGDLS and YYNGEE. Trimming took 2 bases from V and 4 from J, leaving 13 bases between them. This CDR3 contains 15 residues.

The chain carries TRBV6-5 and TRBJ1-2; D possibly corresponds to TRBD1 (5 bases). Looked up from germline, CDR1 is MNHEY and CDR2 is SVGAGI. The CDR3 runs to 11 residues. V shed 8 bases and J shed 2 bases, with 6 bases lying between them. CDR3 loop: CASGGNYGYTF. CDR3 in DNA: TGTGCCAGCGGGGGGAACTATGGCTACACCTTC.